Listed here are 27 T cell receptor beta chains from one sample, sequenced in a study of early T cells in non-severe SARS-CoV-2 infection. In TCRdb, the 5' RACE reads were re-called with MiXCR into one record per CDR3 protein. The sample yields 55,000 to 70,000 distinct CDR3 sequences, about a tenth seen once. The specimen was whole blood. These TCRs come from an adult who was a healthcare worker with PCR-confirmed SARS-CoV-2 infection or an uninfected control (not recorded which).

The chain links TRBV5-1 to TRBJ2-7; 9 bases align to TRBD2. V trimming: 4 bases; J trimming: 2 bases; junction bases outside the gene matches: 10. Germline V gene lookup returns CDR1 SGHRS and CDR2 YFSETQ. CDR3 length: 16 residues. The CDR3 nucleotides read TGCGCCAGCAGCCCAACCTGGACTAGCGACGCCTACGAGCAGTACTTC. This encodes CASSPTWTSDAYEQYF. The variable domain in full, completed from reference TRBV5-1 and TRBJ2-7, reads KAGVTQTPRYLIKTRGQQVTLSCSPISGHRSVSWYQQTPGQGLQFLFEYFSETQRNKGNFPGRFSGRQFSNSRSEMNVSTLELGDSALYLCASSPTWTSDAYEQYFGPGTRLTVT.

The V call is TRBV12-3 or TRBV12-4, the J call TRBJ2-1; 7 nucleotides agree with TRBD2. The CDR3 has 14 residues. V dropped 1 base and J dropped 7; count of bases not matched to a gene: 4. CDR3 in DNA: TGTGCCAGCAGTTTAGGGACTAGAACTAATGAGCAGTTCTTC. Encoded protein: CASSLGTRTNEQFF.

This clonotype was seen repeatedly, ten times or more. The chain has TRBV4-1 and TRBJ2-6; D not certain. Trimming pared 6 bases from V and 0 bases from J, leaving 15 bases between. The germline CDR1 and CDR2 sequences are MGHRA and YSYEKL. This CDR3 is built from 17 residues. In nucleotides, the CDR3 is TGCGCCAGCAGTCAGCCGGGCCGGAGCTCTGGGGCCAACGTCCTGACTTTC. Translated: CASSQPGRSSGANVLTF.

This chain joins TRBV12-3 or TRBV12-4 and TRBJ1-3; D perhaps matches TRBD1 (5 bases). Between the trimmed V and J ends, which lost 6 bases and 4 bases, there was a span of 19 bases. The CDR3 loop spans 16 amino acids. The CDR3, as DNA: TGTGCCAGCAGGCCGGACACCGTCCTTGCCGGAAACACCATATATTTT. Its translation is CASRPDTVLAGNTIYF.

The chain carries TRBV7-3 and TRBJ2-3, with 13 bases aligning to TRBD2. J was trimmed by 7 bases and V by 5 bases; bases with no gene match: 6. The CDR3 totals 15 residues. Germline V gene data show CDR1 as SGHTA and CDR2 as FQGTGA. The CDR3 DNA follows: TGTGCCAGCAGCCAGACTAGCGGGAGGCTGAATACGCAGTATTTT. Translation: CASSQTSGRLNTQYF.

This clonotype was counted many times. The J gene is TRBJ2-5, the V gene TRBV12-3 or TRBV12-4; 8 nucleotides line up with TRBD1. This CDR3 comprises 14 residues. Trimming took 6 bases from V and 6 from J; bases not matched to a gene: 9. In nucleotides, the CDR3 is TGTGCCAGCAGAGGACAGGGAGGCGCGAAGACCCAGTACTTC. Translation: CASRGQGGAKTQYF.

This clonotype was counted many times. The chain is built from TRBV2 and TRBJ2-5; 13 bases agree with TRBD2. The germline CDR1 and CDR2 sequences are SNHLY and FYNNEI. The CDR3 length is 15 residues. Trimming cost V 6 bases and J 4 bases; bases outside gene matches: 5. The CDR3 reads CASSQTSGRIETQYF. The CDR3 nucleotides are TGTGCCAGCAGCCAGACTAGCGGGAGGATAGAGACCCAGTACTTC.

CDR3 amino acids: CSVILGDIQYF. CDR3 coding DNA: TGCAGCGTTATCCTTGGGGACATTCAGTACTTC. The gene calls are TRBV29-1 and TRBJ2-4; no definite D call. Germline V gene sequence: CDR1 SQVTM, CDR2 ANQGSEA. V was clipped by 5 bases and J by 8 bases, with 10 bases between them. There are 11 residues in the CDR3.

The chain couples TRBV6-6 to TRBJ1-2; the match to TRBD1 covers 7 bases. The CDR3 runs 13 residues. Germline values: CDR1 MNHNY, CDR2 SVGAGI (reference sequence). V was clipped by 5 bases and J by 4 bases; unmatched bases: 4. CDR3 amino acids: CASSPDRAYGYTF. The CDR3 DNA is TGTGCCAGCAGTCCCGACAGGGCCTATGGCTACACCTTC.

This clonotype occurred a few times. The chain employs TRBV6-1 and TRBJ1-4; 8 nucleotides agree with TRBD1. Germline assignment: CDR1 MNHNS and CDR2 SASEGT. CDR3 length: 16 residues. The junction had 7 bases not matched to a gene; V was cut back by 2 bases and J by 5 bases. The CDR3 is CASSERGTGANEKLFF. Here the CDR3 DNA reads TGTGCCAGCAGTGAACGGGGGACAGGCGCCAATGAAAAACTGTTTTTT.

This clonotype has only a few counts. The rearrangement joins TRBV7-2 to TRBJ2-7; D perhaps matches TRBD1 (5 bases). Germline CDR1 is SGHTA and CDR2 is FQGNSA. Between the trimmed V and J ends, which lost 2 bases and 9 bases, there was a span of 11 bases. The CDR3 has 12 amino acids. The CDR3 sequence is CASSLRQSWQYF. DNA for the CDR3: TGTGCCAGCAGCTTAAGACAGTCCTGGCAGTACTTC.

This clonotype was found a few times. The V and J genes are TRBV12-3 or TRBV12-4 and TRBJ2-1; 12 nucleotides line up with TRBD2. This CDR3 spans 15 amino acids. Trimming took 6 bases from V and 12 from J; bases not matched to a gene: 12. CDR3 nucleotides: TGTGCCAGCAGCCTCGGACTAGCGGGACCCCATGGGCAGTTCTTC. Its protein is CASSLGLAGPHGQFF.

This clonotype appeared a few times. CDR3 residues: CASSSLGAGHGDTQYF. The CDR3 DNA reads as TGTGCCAGCAGTTCCCTCGGGGCGGGACATGGCGATACGCAGTATTTT. This rearrangement joins TRBV28 to TRBJ2-3, with D perhaps TRBD1 or TRBD2 (6 bases each). Germline lookup yields CDR1 MDHEN and CDR2 SYDVKM. The germline V and J ends were trimmed by 4 bases and 6 bases, with 20 bases remaining between them. This CDR3 is built from 16 residues.

V gene TRBV11-2 combines with J gene TRBJ2-5; D may be TRBD2 (5 bases). The V end lost 2 bases, the J end lost 2 bases, and 9 bases lay between the germline ends. This CDR3 has 14 amino acids. Germline V gene sequence: CDR1 SGHAT, CDR2 FQNNGV. The CDR3 is CASSLLSGQETQYF. The CDR3, as DNA: TGTGCCAGCAGCTTATTAAGCGGACAAGAGACCCAGTACTTC.

This chain uses TRBV5-6 with TRBJ2-1, with 12 positions matching TRBD1. Germline CDR1 reads SGHDT; CDR2 reads YYEEEE. V was clipped by 9 bases and J by 10 bases; unmatched bases: 8. This CDR3 has 13 residues. CDR3: CATSSGTGGEQFF. The CDR3 DNA sequence: TGTGCCACTTCATCCGGGACAGGGGGCGAGCAGTTCTTC.

This clonotype has more than one count but fewer than ten. The rearrangement joins TRBV10-3 to TRBJ1-3, with a weak D call TRBD1 (6 bases). Germline CDR1 is ENHRY and CDR2 is SYGVKD. Trimming pared 10 bases from V and 4 bases from J, leaving 20 bases between. This CDR3 is built from 15 residues. CDR3 loop: CATRSWDMGGNTIYF. In DNA, the CDR3 is TGTGCCACCCGTTCCTGGGACATGGGGGGAAACACCATATATTTT.

This clonotype turned up a few times. The chain links TRBV5-1 to TRBJ1-5; D is ambiguous. With 2 bases removed from V and 6 bases from J, the gap between germline ends came to 9 bases. The V gene's germline CDR1 is SGHRS and CDR2 YFSETQ. This CDR3 region has 13 residues. CDR3 nucleotide sequence: TGCGCCAGCAGCTTATCGGGAACTCAGCCCCAGCATTTT. Its protein is CASSLSGTQPQHF.

This clonotype was recorded at least ten times. This sequence joins TRBV12-3 or TRBV12-4 and TRBJ1-5, with D hard to call. CDR3 size: 14 residues. The germline V and J ends were trimmed by 3 bases and 6 bases, with 12 bases remaining between them. CDR3: CASSLVSDGQPQHF. The CDR3 DNA sequence: TGTGCCAGCAGTTTGGTCTCGGACGGTCAGCCCCAGCATTTT.

This clonotype was picked up many times. The gene calls are TRBV11-2 and TRBJ2-3; 8 nucleotides match TRBD2. The V gene's germline CDR1 is SGHAT and CDR2 FQNNGV. This CDR3 has 15 amino acids. Trimming took 0 bases from V and 4 from J; bases not matched to a gene: 3. The CDR3 is CASSLEPGGPDTQYF. As DNA, the CDR3 is TGTGCCAGCAGCTTAGAGCCGGGAGGGCCAGATACGCAGTATTTT. Based on the CDR3 plus reference TRBV11-2 and TRBJ2-3, the full variable domain is EAGVAQSPRYKIIEKRQSVAFWCNPISGHATLYWYQQILGQGPKLLIQFQNNGVVDDSQLPKDRFSAERLKGVDSTLKIQPAKLEDSAVYLCASSLEPGGPDTQYFGPGTRLTVL.

This clonotype has a handful of counts. The rearrangement uses TRBV27 and TRBJ2-3; D gene ambiguous. CDR1 is MNHEY, CDR2 SMNVEV, per germline (reference sequence). The CDR3 is 15 residues long. V lost 5 bases and J lost 4, with 16 bases in between. As DNA, the CDR3 is TGTGCCAGCAGTGCCTCACCCCTTCTCCCAGATACGCAGTATTTT. The encoded protein is CASSASPLLPDTQYF.

For this clonotype: The junction differs from germline at one of its ends, possibly a read error. The chain recombines TRBV28 with TRBJ2-5, with D unresolved. Germline loops: CDR1 MDHEN, CDR2 SYDVKM. CDR3 length: 11 amino acids. The CDR3 sequence is CASRSGENQYF. In DNA, the CDR3 is TGTGCCAGCAGGTCAGGAGAGAACCAGTACTTC.

The V gene is TRBV3-1, the J gene TRBJ2-1; TRBD2 matches 8 bases. CDR3 size: 14 residues. Germline V gene data show CDR1 as LGHDT and CDR2 as YNNKEL (reference sequence). Germline trimming cut 4 bases from V and 10 bases from J; bases unmatched to any gene: 9. The CDR3 nucleotides read TGTGCCAGCAGCCGGGAACTAGCGGCCCGGGAGCAGTTCTTC. It codes for CASSRELAAREQFF.

This clonotype was seen many times. V is TRBV6-6 and J is TRBJ1-3; the D is unclear. The length of the CDR3 is 12 residues. Germline V CDR1 and CDR2: MNHNY, SVGAGI (reference sequence). The V gene lost 8 bases and the J gene lost 7 bases, with 12 bases spanning the gap. CDR3 nucleotides: TGTGCCAGCGGATCCTCCGTCAACACCATATATTTT. Translation: CASGSSVNTIYF.

This clonotype has ten or more counts. The chain joins TRBV27 to TRBJ1-1, with D uncertain. CDR1 and CDR2 (germline): MNHEY, SMNVEV (reference sequence). V was trimmed by 6 bases and J by 1 base, leaving 9 bases between them. The CDR3 has 13 amino acids. The CDR3 sequence: CASSLKENTEAFF. CDR3 DNA: TGTGCCAGCAGCCTGAAGGAGAACACTGAAGCTTTCTTT.

In this sample, this clonotype turned up a few times. The chain recombines TRBV11-2 with TRBJ2-7; 9 bases agree with TRBD1. The V and J ends lost 7 bases and 5 bases, in that order; junction bases with no gene match: 6. In germline, CDR1 is SGHAT, CDR2 FQNNGV. The CDR3 consists of 13 residues. The CDR3: CASMGTGYHEQYF. The CDR3 bases are TGTGCCAGCATGGGGACAGGGTACCACGAGCAGTACTTC.

This clonotype showed up just a few times. This sequence joins TRBV20-1 and TRBJ2-1; TRBD2 matches 8 bases. Germline-derived CDR1 and CDR2 are DFQATT and SNEGSKA (reference sequence). The CDR3 sequence is 14 residues long. The V and J ends lost 6 bases and 7 bases, in that order; junction bases with no gene match: 11. The CDR3 bases are TGCAGTGCCTTACCTAGCGGGTTCACGAATGAGCAGTTCTTC. It translates to CSALPSGFTNEQFF.

This clonotype has at least ten counts. The V and J genes are TRBV27 and TRBJ2-3; 8 nucleotides agree with TRBD1. V shed 10 bases, J shed 3 bases, and the junction held 18 bases outside the gene matches. Per the germline V gene, CDR1 is MNHEY and CDR2 is SMNVEV (reference sequence). The CDR3 covers 17 residues. The CDR3 DNA sequence: TGTGCCACCAAATTTAAGATCGGGACAGGCAAGACAGATACGCAGTATTTT. Protein sequence: CATKFKIGTGKTDTQYF.